These 6 T cell receptor beta chains came from one sample sequenced in a study of monozygotic twins with inflammatory bowel disease. TCRdb reprocessed the 5' RACE reads and stores each CDR3 protein as one record, lacking DNA. Its clone listing holds approximately 400,000 distinct CDR3 sequences. The source material was blood. These receptors all stem from a human donor with ulcerative colitis or Crohn's disease, or a healthy co-twin of an affected twin (not recorded which).

The chain uses TRBV19 and TRBJ1-5; there is no DNA to check the TCRdb D call of TRBD1. Germline values: CDR1 LNHDA, CDR2 SQIVND (reference sequence). This CDR3 is 15 amino acids long. The CDR3 reads CASSARQGTNQPQHF.

The V gene is TRBV5-1, the J gene TRBJ1-2; absent DNA, TCRdb's TRBD1 call cannot be checked. The length of the CDR3 is 16 residues. Germline CDR1 reads SGHRS; CDR2 reads YFSETQ. CDR3 residues: CASSSVPGQGNYGYTF.

The chain couples TRBV12-3 or TRBV12-4 to TRBJ2-2; TCRdb selects TRBD1, and the lack of DNA leaves this call unchecked. The CDR3 is made up of 15 amino acids. CDR3 residues: CASRLGQGPTGELFF.

This chain uses TRBV5-1 with TRBJ2-5; no DNA is available, so the TRBD1 call from TCRdb remains unchecked. The CDR3 extends over 14 amino acids. Germline assignment: CDR1 SGHRS and CDR2 YFSETQ. The CDR3: CASSPGRPQETQYF.

This rearrangement joins TRBV3-1 to TRBJ2-1; TCRdb calls TRBD1, which cannot be checked without DNA. The CDR3 is made up of 14 amino acids. CDR1 is LGHDT and CDR2 is YNNKEL in the germline V gene (reference sequence). CDR3 sequence reads: CASSQWGQFNEQFF.

The rearrangement uses TRBV5-1 and TRBJ2-1. Germline V gene sequence: CDR1 SGHRS, CDR2 YFSETQ. This CDR3 region has 13 residues. The CDR3 here is CASSMAGLDEQFF.